The rows below give T cell receptor beta chains drawn from one sample of a study of T cells in Graves' hyperthyroidism and ophthalmopathy. One entry per CDR3 protein, called by TCRdb with MiXCR from the multiplex PCR reads. The sample holds approximately 600,000 distinct CDR3 sequences; roughly 16% are singletons and the top ten take around 3.9%. Material: blood. The receptor source for this set is a woman younger than 45 with Graves' hyperthyroidism. Each CDR3 is given with its conserved first and last residue. D genes are given only for firm matches. Rows give clone size only sometimes, using once, few, many, or a class for an expanded clone.

TRBJ2-7	-	few	TRBV13	CASSPRTPGLSEQYF	TGTGCCAGCAGCCCCCGGACACCCGGATTGAGCGAGCAGTACTTC
TRBJ1-1	-	-	TRBV15	CATSRGRQVTEAFF	TGTGCCACCAGCAGAGGCAGGCAGGTCACTGAAGCTTTCTTT
TRBJ1-5	-	-	TRBV4-1	CASSQVAGIGSQPQHF	TGCGCCAGCAGCCAAGTCGCAGGGATCGGCAGTCAGCCCCAGCATTTT
TRBJ1-5	-	-	TRBV19	CASSTHLNQPQHF	TGTGCCAGTAGTACTCATCTCAATCAGCCCCAGCATTTT
TRBJ2-7	TRBD2	few	TRBV30	CAWRGGLAALEEQYF	TGTGCCTGGAGAGGTGGACTAGCGGCGCTGGAGGAGCAGTACTTC
TRBJ2-7	-	few	TRBV11-2	CASSLGSGQGHEQYF	TGTGCCAGCAGCTTAGGGTCTGGGCAGGGCCACGAGCAGTACTTC
TRBJ1-4	TRBD1	many	TRBV6-5	CASSYSTGAREKLFF	TGTGCCAGCAGTTACTCAACAGGGGCCAGAGAAAAACTGTTTTTT
TRBJ2-3	TRBD2	many	TRBV11-3	CASSPGTRQADTQYF	TGTGCCAGCAGCCCCGGGACTAGGCAGGCGGATACGCAGTATTTT
TRBJ2-3	-	many	TRBV12-3/TRBV12-4	CASSSRFLARLTDTQYF	TGTGCCAGCAGTTCACGCTTTCTTGCGAGACTCACAGATACGCAGTATTTT
TRBJ2-7	-	-	TRBV25-1	CASRGGGYEQYF	TGTGCCAGCAGGGGAGGGGGATACGAGCAGTACTTC
TRBJ2-6	TRBD2	many	TRBV7-2	CASSPGGSGANVLTF	TGTGCCAGCTCACCGGGAGGCTCTGGGGCCAACGTCCTGACTTTC
TRBJ2-1	-	-	TRBV30	CAWSSVGRVSYNEQFF	TGTGCCTGGAGTTCGGTCGGCAGGGTCTCCTACAATGAGCAGTTCTTC
TRBJ2-3	-	-	TRBV28	CASSHTLRDTQYF	TGTGCCAGCAGCCATACTCTTAGGGATACGCAGTATTTT
TRBJ2-3	TRBD1	many	TRBV5-6	CASSLGTGNTDTQYF	TGTGCCAGCAGCTTGGGGACAGGGAACACAGATACGCAGTATTTT
TRBJ2-6	-	few	TRBV5-8	CASTGVAGANVLTF	TGTGCCAGCACAGGGGTCGCAGGGGCCAACGTCCTGACTTTC
TRBJ2-7	TRBD2	many	TRBV7-9	CASSFFYRGGRNYEQYF	TGTGCCAGCAGCTTTTTCTACCGCGGGGGAAGGAACTACGAGCAGTACTTC
TRBJ2-1	TRBD2	many	TRBV12-5	CASGGSGSRNYNEQFF	TGTGCTAGTGGCGGTAGCGGGAGCAGAAACTACAATGAGCAGTTCTTC
TRBJ1-1	-	few	TRBV7-8	CASSLDGRGGQTEAFF	TGTGCCAGCAGCTTAGACGGCAGGGGAGGCCAGACTGAAGCTTTCTTT
TRBJ1-1	-	many	TRBV12-3/TRBV12-4	CASSLRVNTEAFF	TGTGCCAGCAGTTTAAGGGTAAATACTGAAGCTTTCTTT
TRBJ2-7	TRBD2	many	TRBV7-3	CASSRGTSGDEQYF	TGTGCCAGCAGCCGCGGGACTAGCGGGGACGAGCAGTACTTC
TRBJ1-2	-	many	TRBV28	CASSFQGQSSYGYTF	TGTGCCAGCAGTTTCCAGGGGCAATCCTCCTATGGCTACACCTTC
TRBJ2-5	TRBD1	many	TRBV28	CASSRDRGPRETQYF	TGTGCCAGCAGTCGAGACAGGGGGCCGCGGGAGACCCAGTACTTC
TRBJ1-5	TRBD1	-	TRBV19	CASKRDRGEQPQHF	TGTGCCAGTAAAAGGGACAGGGGGGAACAGCCCCAGCATTTT
TRBJ1-2	TRBD1	many	TRBV6-1	CASSVLSVGTGDYGYTF	TGTGCCAGCAGTGTCTTATCGGTTGGGACAGGGGACTATGGCTACACCTTC
TRBJ2-1	TRBD2	many	TRBV7-9	CASSLVGLAGYYNEQFF	TGTGCCAGCAGCTTAGTGGGACTAGCGGGTTACTACAATGAGCAGTTCTTC
TRBJ1-1	-	many	TRBV12-3/TRBV12-4	CASTPLYGDWGQAFF	TGTGCCAGCACCCCCCTGTATGGGGACTGGGGCCAAGCTTTCTTT
TRBJ1-5	TRBD1	many	TRBV27	CASRRTGGEGNQPQHF	TGTGCCAGCAGACGGACAGGGGGCGAGGGCAATCAGCCCCAGCATTTT
TRBJ2-1	TRBD2	many	TRBV20-1	CSASEAGGVHNEQFF	TGCAGTGCTAGTGAAGCGGGAGGAGTCCACAATGAGCAGTTCTTC
TRBJ2-1	-	many	TRBV7-8	CASSVTGGEQFF	TGTGCCAGCAGCGTAACAGGCGGCGAGCAGTTCTTC
TRBJ1-1	-	many	TRBV5-1	CASSLAPGANTEAFF	TGCGCCAGCAGCTTGGCACCAGGGGCGAACACTGAAGCTTTCTTT
TRBJ2-1	TRBD2	many	TRBV2	CASSSSGRWSYNEQFF	TGTGCCAGCAGTTCTAGCGGGAGGTGGTCCTACAATGAGCAGTTCTTC
TRBJ1-1	TRBD1	-	TRBV9	CASSSGQGSNQAFF	TGTGCCAGCAGCTCTGGACAGGGGTCGAATCAAGCTTTCTTT
TRBJ2-2	-	-	TRBV18	CASSSLNRGLNTGELFF	TGTGCCAGCTCATCCCTAAACAGGGGACTTAACACCGGGGAGCTGTTTTTT
TRBJ2-5	-	few	TRBV18	CASSPGTVQGRESQYF	TGTGCCAGCTCACCAGGAACTGTACAGGGACGGGAGTCCCAGTACTTC
TRBJ1-1	-	many	TRBV2	CASTPNTEAFF	TGTGCCAGCACCCCGAACACTGAAGCTTTCTTT
TRBJ2-7	-	many	TRBV5-8	CASGSSGRNEQYF	TGTGCCAGCGGATCCTCGGGACGTAACGAGCAGTACTTC
TRBJ2-7	-	-	TRBV4-3	CASSQALLLGNYEQYF	TGCGCCAGCAGCCAAGCCCTACTGCTCGGGAATTACGAGCAGTACTTC
TRBJ2-7	TRBD2	-	TRBV30	CAWTGGLAGASGEQYF	TGTGCCTGGACAGGGGGACTAGCGGGCGCTTCAGGCGAGCAGTACTTC
TRBJ2-7	TRBD2	-	TRBV10-3	CAISEASGSYEQYF	TGTGCCATCAGTGAGGCTAGCGGGAGTTACGAGCAGTACTTC
TRBJ1-1	-	many	TRBV27	CASSLSNSLNTEAFF	TGTGCCAGCAGTTTATCGAACAGCCTGAACACTGAAGCTTTCTTT
TRBJ2-7	TRBD2	many	TRBV20-1	CSASFPREFESSYEQYF	TGCAGTGCTAGCTTTCCGCGGGAGTTCGAGAGCTCCTACGAGCAGTACTTC
TRBJ1-4	-	few	TRBV6-5	CASSYSGQPGVEKLFF	TGTGCCAGCAGTTACTCTGGACAGCCTGGGGTTGAAAAACTGTTTTTT
TRBJ1-2	-	many	TRBV20-1	CSARTETNYGYTF	TGCAGTGCTCGGACGGAAACTAACTATGGCTACACCTTC
TRBJ2-7	-	many	TRBV20-1	CSARDRTAYEQYF	TGCAGTGCTAGAGATCGGACAGCCTACGAGCAGTACTTC
TRBJ2-7	-	many	TRBV11-2	CASSPEGVSYEQYF	TGTGCCAGCAGTCCCGAGGGGGTCTCCTACGAGCAGTACTTC
TRBJ1-2	-	-	TRBV9	CASSETAVSYGYTF	TGTGCCAGCAGCGAAACGGCAGTATCCTATGGCTACACCTTC
TRBJ2-1	TRBD2	many	TRBV12-3/TRBV12-4	CASSLVASGRGRDEQFF	TGTGCCAGCAGTTTAGTGGCTAGCGGGAGAGGTCGCGATGAGCAGTTCTTC
TRBJ1-6	-	few	TRBV12-3/TRBV12-4	CASSLRGDINSPLHF	TGTGCCAGCAGTTTGCGGGGGGACATCAATTCACCCCTCCACTTT
TRBJ2-6	-	-	TRBV7-2	CASSSLLGGPTWGANVPTF	TGTGCCAGCAGCTCCCTCCTCGGGGGACCTACCTGGGGGGCCAACGTCCCGACTTTC
TRBJ2-7	-	many	TRBV28	CASSTPSTGAYEQYF	TGTGCCAGCAGTACTCCCTCGACAGGTGCCTACGAGCAGTACTTC